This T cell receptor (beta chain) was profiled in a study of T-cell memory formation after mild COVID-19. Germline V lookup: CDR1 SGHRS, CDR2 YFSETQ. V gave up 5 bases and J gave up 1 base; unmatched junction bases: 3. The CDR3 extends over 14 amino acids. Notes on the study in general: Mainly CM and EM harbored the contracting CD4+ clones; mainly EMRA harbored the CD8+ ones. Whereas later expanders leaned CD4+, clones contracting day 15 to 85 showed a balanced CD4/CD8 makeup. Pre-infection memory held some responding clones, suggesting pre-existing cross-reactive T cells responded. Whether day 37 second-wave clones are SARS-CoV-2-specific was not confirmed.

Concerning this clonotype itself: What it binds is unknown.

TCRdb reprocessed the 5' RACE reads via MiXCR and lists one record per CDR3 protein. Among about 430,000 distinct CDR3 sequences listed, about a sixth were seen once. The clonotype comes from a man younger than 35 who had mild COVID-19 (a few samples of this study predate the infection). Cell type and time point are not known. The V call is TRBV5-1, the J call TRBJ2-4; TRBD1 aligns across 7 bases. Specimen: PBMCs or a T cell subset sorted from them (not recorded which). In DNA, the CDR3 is TGCGCCAGCAGGACGACAGGGGCCAAAAACATTCAGTACTTC. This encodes CASRTTGAKNIQYF.